This is a list of T cell receptor beta chains from one sample in a study of vaccination and CD4 T cells after COVID-19. TCRdb independently ran MiXCR on the PCR reads; one entry per CDR3 protein. Of some 9,700 distinct CDR3 sequences in the sample, roughly 60% were seen once. Their antigens are not known. The source material was CD4+ T cells from blood, cultured in vitro. Receptors were obtained from a human donor in good health. The CDR3 runs from the conserved cysteine through the conserved F or W.

J gene,CDR3 length,V gene,CDR3 protein
TRBJ2-3,15,TRBV7-2,CASSLPSGRKDTQYF
TRBJ1-2,14,TRBV5-4,CASSLDRQANGYTF
TRBJ1-5,13,TRBV6-2/TRBV6-3,CASTGGFGQPQHF
TRBJ1-2,13,TRBV19,CASSIQGTYGYTF
TRBJ1-2,12,TRBV19,CASSIVRGGYTF
TRBJ2-1,14,TRBV6-1,CASSAGQGWSEQFF
TRBJ1-1,14,TRBV7-9,CASSFMAGGDEAFF
TRBJ1-2,13,TRBV28,CASSLTESYGYTF
TRBJ2-2,13,TRBV7-9,CASETTNTGELFF
TRBJ1-4,12,TRBV12-3/TRBV12-4,CASSPEFGKLFF
TRBJ1-1,14,TRBV20-1,CSARGEGSGTEAFF
TRBJ2-5,15,TRBV19,CASSKRTGGKETQYF
TRBJ1-2,14,TRBV20-1,CSATTRDGNYGYTF
TRBJ1-6,13,TRBV5-4,CASNDRGKSPLHF
TRBJ2-7,15,TRBV6-5,CASSSVGGHPVEQYF
TRBJ1-1,17,TRBV6-5,CASSYSISAQTNTEAFF
TRBJ1-1,16,TRBV6-2/TRBV6-3,CASSYSGDRTGTEAFF
TRBJ1-6,16,TRBV20-1,CSAARPGGTYNSPLHF
TRBJ2-6,17,TRBV19,CASLSPGQGSGANVLTF
TRBJ1-6,15,TRBV19,CASSITGTGSQTLHF
TRBJ1-2,11,TRBV7-8,CASSSHGGHTF
TRBJ1-5,12,TRBV19,CASTEGNQPQHF
TRBJ2-4,17,TRBV11-2,CASSLVVAGGPRNIQYF
TRBJ1-1,15,TRBV7-8,CASSLVAGMNTEAFF